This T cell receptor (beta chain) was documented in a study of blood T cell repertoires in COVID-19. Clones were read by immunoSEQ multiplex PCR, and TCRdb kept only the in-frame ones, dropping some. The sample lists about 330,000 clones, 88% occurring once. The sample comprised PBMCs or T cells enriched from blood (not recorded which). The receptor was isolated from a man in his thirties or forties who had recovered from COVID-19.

The CDR3 sequence is CASSKGPFVAGGRIFYNEQFF. The DNA for the CDR3 is TGTGCCAGCAGCAAAGGGCCTTTCGTAGCGGGGGGGCGGATCTTTTACAATGAGCAGTTCTTC. The chain recombines TRBV21-1 with TRBJ2-1; TRBD2 was called by the table and not checked on the DNA. TRBV21-1 is a known pseudogene. This CDR3 is 21 amino acids long.